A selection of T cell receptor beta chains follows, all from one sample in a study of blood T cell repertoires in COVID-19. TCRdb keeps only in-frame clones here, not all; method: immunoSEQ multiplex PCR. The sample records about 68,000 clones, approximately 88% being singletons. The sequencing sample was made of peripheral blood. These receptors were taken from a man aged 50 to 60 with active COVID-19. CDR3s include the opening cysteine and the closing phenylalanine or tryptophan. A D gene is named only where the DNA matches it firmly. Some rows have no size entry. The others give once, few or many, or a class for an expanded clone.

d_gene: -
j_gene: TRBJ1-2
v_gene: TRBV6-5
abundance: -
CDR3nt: TGTGCCAGCAGTTACTCAGAAGGGGCCTATGGCTACACCTTC
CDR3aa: CASSYSEGAYGYTF

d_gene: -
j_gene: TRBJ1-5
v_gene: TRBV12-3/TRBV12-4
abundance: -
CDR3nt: TGTGCCAGCAGTGCGGTGGGGGGAGAGCCCCAGCATTTT
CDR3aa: CASSAVGGEPQHF

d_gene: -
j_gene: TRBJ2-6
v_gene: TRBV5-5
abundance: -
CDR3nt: TGTGCCAGCAGCGGTACAGGGTCCTGGGCCAACGTCCTGACTTTC
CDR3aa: CASSGTGSWANVLTF

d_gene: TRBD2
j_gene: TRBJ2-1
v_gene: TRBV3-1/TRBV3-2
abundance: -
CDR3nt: TGTGCCAGCAGCCGATCAGTTAAGCGGGGGCCCTACAATGAGCAGTTCTTC
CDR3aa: CASSRSVKRGPYNEQFF

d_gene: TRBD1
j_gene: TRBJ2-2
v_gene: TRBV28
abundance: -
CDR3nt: TGTGCCAGCACCATGGACTCAGGGGGCCGGGAGCTGTTTTTT
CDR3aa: CASTMDSGGRELFF

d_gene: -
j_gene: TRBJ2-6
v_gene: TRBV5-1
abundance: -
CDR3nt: TGCGCCAGCAGCTTGGTTCCAACCGGTGCGGGTGGCGGGGCCAACGTCCTGACTTTC
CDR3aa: CASSLVPTGAGGGANVLTF

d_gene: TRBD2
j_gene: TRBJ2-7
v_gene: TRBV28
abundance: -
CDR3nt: TGTGCCAGCAGGGCGGGGGGGGACCTCTACGAGCAGTACTTC
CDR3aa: CASRAGGDLYEQYF

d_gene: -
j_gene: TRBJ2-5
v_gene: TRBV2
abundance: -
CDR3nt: TGTGCCAGCAGTGTGCCCGATGGGGGGGAGACCCAGTACTTC
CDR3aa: CASSVPDGGETQYF

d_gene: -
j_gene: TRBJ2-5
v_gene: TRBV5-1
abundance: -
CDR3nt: TGCGCCAGCAGCTTATCAACCGGAGAGGGGACCCAGTACTTC
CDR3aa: CASSLSTGEGTQYF

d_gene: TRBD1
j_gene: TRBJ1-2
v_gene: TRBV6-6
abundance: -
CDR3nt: TGTGCCAGCAGTTTGGGACAGGGGGCGATTAACGGCTACACCTTC
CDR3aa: CASSLGQGAINGYTF

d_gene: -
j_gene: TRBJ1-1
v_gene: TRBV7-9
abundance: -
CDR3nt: TGTGCCAGCAGCTCAGTCTTCCGGGAGACCCCTACGGCTTTCTTT
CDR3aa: CASSSVFRETPTAFF

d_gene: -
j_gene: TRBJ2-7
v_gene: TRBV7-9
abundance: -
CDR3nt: TGTGCCAGCAGCTCCCTCGGGAGCTCCTACGAGCAGTACTTC
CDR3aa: CASSSLGSSYEQYF

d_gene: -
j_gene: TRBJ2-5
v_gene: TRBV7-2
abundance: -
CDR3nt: TGTGCCAGCAGCTATGGGACTCTCGAAAAAGAGACCCAGTACTTC
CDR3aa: CASSYGTLEKETQYF

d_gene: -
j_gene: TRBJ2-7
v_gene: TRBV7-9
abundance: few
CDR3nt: TGTGCCAGCAGCAAACAGGGAAGTGCTCTCTACGAGCAGTACTTC
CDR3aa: CASSKQGSALYEQYF

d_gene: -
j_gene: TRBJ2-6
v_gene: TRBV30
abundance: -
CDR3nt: TGTGCCTGGAGTGGAGTAAGGGGGTCTGGGGCCAACGTCCTGACTTTC
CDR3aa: CAWSGVRGSGANVLTF

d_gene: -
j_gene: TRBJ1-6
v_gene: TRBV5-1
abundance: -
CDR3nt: TGCGCCAGCAGCTTCGGGGAAACACCCCTCCACTTT
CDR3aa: CASSFGETPLHF

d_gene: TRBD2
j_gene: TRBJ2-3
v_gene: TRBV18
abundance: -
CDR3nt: TGTGCCAGCTCACATAGCGGGCCTAGCACAGATACGCAGTATTTT
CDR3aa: CASSHSGPSTDTQYF

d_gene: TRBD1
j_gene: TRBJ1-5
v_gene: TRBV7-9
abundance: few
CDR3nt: TGTGCCAGCAGCTTATACGGACAGGGCAATCAGCCCCAGCATTTT
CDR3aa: CASSLYGQGNQPQHF

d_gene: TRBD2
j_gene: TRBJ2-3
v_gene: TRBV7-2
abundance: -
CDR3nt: TGTGCCAGCAGCCAGCGGGGGGCGAGGACAGATACGCAGTATTTT
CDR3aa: CASSQRGARTDTQYF

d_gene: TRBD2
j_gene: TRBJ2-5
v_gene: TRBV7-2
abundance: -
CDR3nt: TGTGCCAGCAGCTCGGGACTAGCGGCCCTAGAGACCCAGTACTTC
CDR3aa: CASSSGLAALETQYF

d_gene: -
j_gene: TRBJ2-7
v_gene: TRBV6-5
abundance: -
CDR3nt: TGTGCCAGCAGTTACCGGGACGAGCAGTACTTC
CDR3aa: CASSYRDEQYF

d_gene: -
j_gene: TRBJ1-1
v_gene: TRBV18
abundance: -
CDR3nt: TGTGCCAGCTCACCGGGGCGCGGAGCTTTCTTT
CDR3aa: CASSPGRGAFF